The 10 T cell receptor beta chains below were found in one sample sequenced in a study of cytotoxic CD8 clonotypes in ibrutinib-treated CLL. The data were produced by immunoSEQ multiplex PCR, yet TCRdb's version contains in-frame clones alone and is incomplete. The data show around 330,000 clones, around 66% seen once. Sequencing was performed on PBMCs, taken after 36 months of ibrutinib treatment. These receptors originate from a human donor with chronic lymphocytic leukemia.

About this clone: A junction end diverges from the germline sequence, so it may reflect a read error. This rearrangement joins TRBV27 to TRBJ2-7; possible D gene TRBD2, 6 bases. The CDR3 has 14 amino acids. Germline V gene lookup returns CDR1 MNHEY and CDR2 SMNVEV (reference sequence). The CDR3 nucleotides read TGTGCCAGCAGTTTACAGGGAGGATCCTCCGAGCAGTACTTC. This encodes CASSLQGGSSEQYF.

The chain employs TRBV6-4 and TRBJ2-2; D is possibly TRBD1 (6 bases). The V end lost 5 bases, the J end lost 7 bases, and 11 bases lay between the germline ends. Germline V lookup: CDR1 MRHNA, CDR2 SNTAGT. The CDR3 totals 13 residues. The CDR3 bases are TGTGCCAGCAGTCCGAGGGGGAACGGGGAGCTGTTTTTT. This gives the protein CASSPRGNGELFF.

This clone has a handful of counts. This chain joins TRBV7-2 and TRBJ2-5, with 9 positions matching TRBD2. The ends lost 5 bases at V and 4 bases at J; junction bases unmatched: 8. CDR1 is SGHTA, CDR2 FQGNSA, per germline. This CDR3 is 15 amino acids long. The CDR3 sequence is CASSPTSTSGETQYF. The DNA of the CDR3 is TGTGCCAGCAGCCCGACTTCGACTAGCGGAGAGACCCAGTACTTC.

The rearrangement joins TRBV7-9 to TRBJ1-1; 12 positions agree with TRBD1. This CDR3 is 14 amino acids long. With V trimmed by 5 bases and J by 6 bases, 4 bases remained unmatched. Germline lookup yields CDR1 SEHNR and CDR2 FQNEAQ (reference sequence). The CDR3 here is CASSPGTGGSEAFF. The CDR3 region has the DNA TGTGCCAGCAGCCCCGGGACAGGGGGCTCTGAAGCTTTCTTT.

This clone was detected only a few times. The chain uses TRBV7-6 and TRBJ2-2; possible D gene TRBD2, 7 bases. In germline, CDR1 is SGHVS, CDR2 FNYEAQ. The CDR3 has 19 amino acids. Trimming removed 0 bases from V and 7 bases from J, with 24 bases in between. In DNA, the CDR3 is TGTGCCAGCAGCTTAGCTCCGGCGAACCCCGGGGGGCGCGGCGGGGAGCTGTTTTTT. Protein: CASSLAPANPGGRGGELFF.

This clone was seen a handful of times. The chain is built from TRBV19 and TRBJ2-6, with D possibly TRBD1 on 6 matching bases. CDR1 is LNHDA and CDR2 is SQIVND in the germline V gene (reference sequence). The CDR3 is 18 amino acids. Between the trimmed V and J ends, which lost 2 bases and 2 bases, there was a span of 16 bases. The CDR3 is CASSITGTVVAGANVLTF. As DNA, the CDR3 is TGTGCCAGTAGTATAACAGGGACCGTGGTGGCTGGGGCCAACGTCCTGACTTTC.

This clone has a handful of counts. The rearrangement links TRBV5-6 to TRBJ2-4; possibly TRBD1 or TRBD2 for D (5 bases each). Germline V gene sequence: CDR1 SGHDT, CDR2 YYEEEE. The CDR3 covers 16 residues. The V end lost 4 bases, the J end lost 6 bases, and 20 bases lay between the germline ends. In nucleotides, the CDR3 is TGTGCCAGCAGCCCCGGGACGCCCACCCTACCAAACATTCAGTACTTC. Amino acids: CASSPGTPTLPNIQYF. The entire variable domain, with the rest obtained from reference TRBV5-6 and TRBJ2-4, is as follows: DAGVTQSPTHLIKTRGQQVTLRCSPKSGHDTVSWYQQALGQGPQFIFQYYEEEERQRGNFPDRFSGHQFPNYSSELNVNALLLGDSALYLCASSPGTPTLPNIQYFGAGTRLSVL.

This clone was seen a few times. V gene TRBV29-1 combines with J gene TRBJ2-7; no clear D gene. The CDR3 covers 11 residues. V lost 3 bases to trimming and J lost 5 bases, with 8 bases between them. Germline V gene data show CDR1 as SQVTM and CDR2 as ANQGSEA. The CDR3 DNA follows: TGCAGCGTTGAGACGAGTCACGAGCAGTACTTC. Amino acids: CSVETSHEQYF.

This clone has only one observation. The chain couples TRBV27 to TRBJ1-6; no definite D call. This CDR3 is built from 15 residues. The V end lost 3 bases, the J end lost 7 bases, and 13 bases lay between the germline ends. In germline, CDR1 is MNHEY, CDR2 SMNVEV (reference sequence). CDR3 nucleotides: TGTGCCAGCAGTTTCCCCCAGATGTTGAATTCACCCCTCCACTTT. Amino acid sequence: CASSFPQMLNSPLHF.

The genes are TRBV18 and TRBJ1-2, with a possible D match to TRBD1 (6 bases). This CDR3 comprises 14 residues. V was shortened by 1 base and J by 0 bases, with 6 bases between the two germline ends. Germline values: CDR1 KGHSH, CDR2 LQKENI. DNA for the CDR3: TGTGCCAGCTCACCACAGGGGGCTAACTATGGCTACACCTTC. This encodes CASSPQGANYGYTF.